This entry is about one T cell receptor beta chain. Its target is not known. The sample contains more than one DNA sequence encoding this CDR3. Unmatched junction bases numbered 7, after V lost 5 bases and J lost 3 bases. The CDR3 contains 14 residues. Per germline, CDR1 SGHTA and CDR2 FQGNSA. The sample originates from a study of shared clonotypes between healthy human individuals. Study-wide results and limits: Non-shared clonotypes showed lower generation probabilities than clonotypes common to all four donors.

Method: immunoSEQ multiplex PCR; TCRdb's copy keeps in-frame clones and lacks some. The sample gives a few million clones, around 92% of which show up once; about 0.41% is in the top ten. This chain connects TRBV7-2 to TRBJ2-7; TRBD2 matches at 7 bases. Sample: naive CD4+ T cells from PBMCs. The subset here: CD45RA+ positively selected. This TCR was recovered from a young man in good health. Some clones in this sample may be carry-over from other donors' samples. CDR3 region: CASSLSSGIYEQYF. The CDR3 DNA sequence: TGTGCCAGCAGCCTCTCGAGCGGGATCTACGAGCAGTACTTC.